This T cell receptor beta chain derives from a study of long-term antiretroviral therapy in people with HIV. Version v3.0 of the immunoSEQ assay was performed at survey level. Measured with immunoSEQ multiplex PCR; TCRdb has only the in-frame clones, and not every one. The sample includes around 25,000 clones, around 88% of them seen just once. Study results and limitations: Samples were collected from the mid-2000s to the late 2010s under possibly less effective ART regimens. With ART, diversity went up but was still lower than in transplant donor controls.

Two or more post-ART PBMC samples, plus at least one pre-ART sample, were available for each donor. From germline, CDR1 is SGHTA and CDR2 FQGNSA. J gave up 13 bases and V 1 base, and 9 bases lay outside the gene matches. The CDR3 is 14 amino acids. A remark on this clone: The antigen is unknown.

The TCR was taken from a man aged 30-40 years with HIV. The chain uses TRBV7-2 and TRBJ2-3, with 9 nucleotides matching TRBD2. Sample: unsorted PBMCs, taken more than 4.3 years after starting antiretroviral therapy. The CDR3 bases are TGTGCCAGCAGCTTAGTTACGGCGGGGGGGCGGGAGTATTTT. Residues: CASSLVTAGGREYF.